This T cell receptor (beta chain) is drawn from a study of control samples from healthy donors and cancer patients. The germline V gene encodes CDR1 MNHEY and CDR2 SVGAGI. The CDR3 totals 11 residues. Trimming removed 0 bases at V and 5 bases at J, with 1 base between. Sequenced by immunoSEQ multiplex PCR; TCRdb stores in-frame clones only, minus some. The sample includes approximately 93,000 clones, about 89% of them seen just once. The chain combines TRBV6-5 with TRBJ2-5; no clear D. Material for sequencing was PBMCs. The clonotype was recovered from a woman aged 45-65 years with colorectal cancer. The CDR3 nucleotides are TGTGCCAGCAGTTACTCTGAGACCCAGTACTTC. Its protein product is CASSYSETQYF.